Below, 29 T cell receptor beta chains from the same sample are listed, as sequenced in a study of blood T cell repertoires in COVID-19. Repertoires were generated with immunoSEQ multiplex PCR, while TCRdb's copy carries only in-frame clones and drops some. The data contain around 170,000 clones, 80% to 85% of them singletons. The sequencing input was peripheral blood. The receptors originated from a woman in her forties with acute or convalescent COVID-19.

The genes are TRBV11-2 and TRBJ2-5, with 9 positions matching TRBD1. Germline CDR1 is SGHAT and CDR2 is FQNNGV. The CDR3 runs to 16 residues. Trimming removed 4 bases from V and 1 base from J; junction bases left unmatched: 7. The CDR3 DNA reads TGTGCCAGCAGCTCGAGGAGGGGACAGGGCCAAGAGACCCAGTACTTC. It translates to CASSSRRGQGQETQYF.

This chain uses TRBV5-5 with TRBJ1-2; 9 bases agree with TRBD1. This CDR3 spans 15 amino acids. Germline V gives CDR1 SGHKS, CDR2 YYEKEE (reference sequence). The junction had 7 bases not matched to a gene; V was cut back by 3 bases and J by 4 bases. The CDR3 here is CASSWGGQGGYGYTF. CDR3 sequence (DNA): TGTGCCAGCAGCTGGGGGGGACAGGGAGGCTATGGCTACACCTTC. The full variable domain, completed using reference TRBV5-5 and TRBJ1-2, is DAGVTQSPTHLIKTRGQQVTLRCSPISGHKSVSWYQQVLGQGPQFIFQYYEKEERGRGNFPDRFSARQFPNYSSELNVNALLLGDSALYLCASSWGGQGGYGYTFGSGTRLTVV.

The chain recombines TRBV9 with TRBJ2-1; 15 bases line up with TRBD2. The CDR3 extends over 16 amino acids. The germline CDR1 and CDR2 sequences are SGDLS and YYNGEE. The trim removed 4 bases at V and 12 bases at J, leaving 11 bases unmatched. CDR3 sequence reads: CASSPRGLAGGRRQFF. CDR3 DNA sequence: TGTGCCAGCAGCCCAAGAGGACTAGCGGGGGGGCGACGGCAGTTCTTC.

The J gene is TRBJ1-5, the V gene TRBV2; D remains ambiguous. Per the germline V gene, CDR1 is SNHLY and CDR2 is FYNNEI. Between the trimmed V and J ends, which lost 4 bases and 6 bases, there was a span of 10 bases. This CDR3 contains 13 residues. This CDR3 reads CASSGEGGQPQHF. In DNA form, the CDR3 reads TGTGCCAGCAGTGGGGAAGGAGGTCAGCCCCAGCATTTT.

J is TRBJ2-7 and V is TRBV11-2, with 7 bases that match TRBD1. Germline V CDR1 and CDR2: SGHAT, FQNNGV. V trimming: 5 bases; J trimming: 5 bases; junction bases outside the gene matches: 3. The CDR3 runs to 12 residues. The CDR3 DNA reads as TGTGCCAGCAGCCGACAGGGTCACGAGCAGTACTTC. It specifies CASSRQGHEQYF.

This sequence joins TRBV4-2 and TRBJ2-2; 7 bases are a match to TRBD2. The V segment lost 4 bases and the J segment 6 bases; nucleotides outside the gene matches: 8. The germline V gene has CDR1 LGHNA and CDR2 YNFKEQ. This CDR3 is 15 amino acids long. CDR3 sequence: CASSPGLVRAGELFF. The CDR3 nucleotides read TGTGCCAGCAGCCCAGGACTAGTTAGAGCCGGGGAGCTGTTTTTT.

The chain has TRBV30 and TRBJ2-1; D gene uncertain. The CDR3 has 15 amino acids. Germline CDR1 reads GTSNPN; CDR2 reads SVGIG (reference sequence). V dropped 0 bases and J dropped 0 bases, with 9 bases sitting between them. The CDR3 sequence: CAWSVRSSSYNEQFF. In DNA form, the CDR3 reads TGTGCCTGGAGTGTAAGGTCTAGCTCCTACAATGAGCAGTTCTTC.

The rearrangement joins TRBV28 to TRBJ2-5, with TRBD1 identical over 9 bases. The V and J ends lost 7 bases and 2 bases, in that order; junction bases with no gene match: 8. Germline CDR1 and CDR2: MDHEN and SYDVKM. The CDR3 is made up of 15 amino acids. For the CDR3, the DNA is TGTGCCAGCACCTTAACCGGGACAGGGCAAGAGACCCAGTACTTC. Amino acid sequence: CASTLTGTGQETQYF.

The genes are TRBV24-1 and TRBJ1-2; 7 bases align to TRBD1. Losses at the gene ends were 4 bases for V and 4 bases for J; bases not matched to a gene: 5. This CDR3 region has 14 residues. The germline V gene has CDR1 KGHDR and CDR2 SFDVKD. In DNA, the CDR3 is TGTGCCACCAGTGAACGCACAGGGGCCTATGGCTACACCTTC. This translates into CATSERTGAYGYTF.

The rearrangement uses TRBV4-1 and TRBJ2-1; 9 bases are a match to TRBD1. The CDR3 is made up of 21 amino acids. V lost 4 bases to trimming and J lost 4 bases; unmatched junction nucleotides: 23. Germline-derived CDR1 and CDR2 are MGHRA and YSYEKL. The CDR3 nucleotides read TGCGCCAGCAGCCGGGCCCGGGACAGGGTCTTGGCGGGAGATCGGTACAATGAGCAGTTCTTC. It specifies CASSRARDRVLAGDRYNEQFF.

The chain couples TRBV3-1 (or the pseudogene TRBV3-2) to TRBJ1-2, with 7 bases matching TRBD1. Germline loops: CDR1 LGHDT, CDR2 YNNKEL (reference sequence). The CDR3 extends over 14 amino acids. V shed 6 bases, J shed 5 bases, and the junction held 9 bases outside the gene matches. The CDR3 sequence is CASSYRQGRYGYTF. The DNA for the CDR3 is TGTGCCAGCAGTTACCGACAGGGCCGGTATGGCTACACCTTC.

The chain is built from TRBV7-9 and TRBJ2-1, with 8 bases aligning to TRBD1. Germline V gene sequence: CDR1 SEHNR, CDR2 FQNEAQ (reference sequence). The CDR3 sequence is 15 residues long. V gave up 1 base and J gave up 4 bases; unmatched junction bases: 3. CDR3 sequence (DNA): TGTGCCAGCAGCTTAGAGTGGGACAGGTACAATGAGCAGTTCTTC. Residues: CASSLEWDRYNEQFF.

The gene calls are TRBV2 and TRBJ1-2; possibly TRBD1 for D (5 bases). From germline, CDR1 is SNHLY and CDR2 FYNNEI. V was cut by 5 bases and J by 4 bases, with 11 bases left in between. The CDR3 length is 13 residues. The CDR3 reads CASSLRVSYGYTF. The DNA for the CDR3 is TGTGCCAGCAGTCTCAGGGTTAGCTATGGCTACACCTTC.

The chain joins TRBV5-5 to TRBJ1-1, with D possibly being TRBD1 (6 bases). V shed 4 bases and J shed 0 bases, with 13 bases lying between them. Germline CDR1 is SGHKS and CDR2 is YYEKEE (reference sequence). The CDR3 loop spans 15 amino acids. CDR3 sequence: CASSAYPGVNTEAFF. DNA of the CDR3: TGTGCCAGCAGCGCCTACCCAGGGGTGAACACTGAAGCTTTCTTT.

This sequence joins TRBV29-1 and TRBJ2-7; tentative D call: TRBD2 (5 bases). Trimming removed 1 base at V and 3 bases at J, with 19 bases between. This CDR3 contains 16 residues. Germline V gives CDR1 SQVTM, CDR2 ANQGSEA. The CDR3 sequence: CSVEGLVGGSDYEQYF. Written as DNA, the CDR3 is TGCAGCGTTGAAGGGCTAGTTGGCGGGTCGGACTACGAGCAGTACTTC.

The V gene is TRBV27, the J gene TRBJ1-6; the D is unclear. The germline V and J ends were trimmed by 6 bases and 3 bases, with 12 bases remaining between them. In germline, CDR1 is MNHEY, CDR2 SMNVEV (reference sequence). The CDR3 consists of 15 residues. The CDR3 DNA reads TGTGCCAGCAGACCCTCCGAGGGCTATAATTCACCCCTCCACTTT. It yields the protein CASRPSEGYNSPLHF.

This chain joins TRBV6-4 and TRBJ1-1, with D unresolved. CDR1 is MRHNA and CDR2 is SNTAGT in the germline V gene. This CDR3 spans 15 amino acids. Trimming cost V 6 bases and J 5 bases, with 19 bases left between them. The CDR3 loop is CASSPRSRGRTEAFF. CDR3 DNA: TGTGCCAGCAGCCCAAGGTCACGGGGTCGGACTGAAGCTTTCTTT.

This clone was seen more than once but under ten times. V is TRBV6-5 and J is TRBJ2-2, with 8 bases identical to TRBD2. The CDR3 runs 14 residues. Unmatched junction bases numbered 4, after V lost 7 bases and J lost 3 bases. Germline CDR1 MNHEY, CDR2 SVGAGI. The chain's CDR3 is CASTLGGDTGELFF. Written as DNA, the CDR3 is TGTGCCAGCACCCTCGGGGGGGACACCGGGGAGCTGTTTTTT.

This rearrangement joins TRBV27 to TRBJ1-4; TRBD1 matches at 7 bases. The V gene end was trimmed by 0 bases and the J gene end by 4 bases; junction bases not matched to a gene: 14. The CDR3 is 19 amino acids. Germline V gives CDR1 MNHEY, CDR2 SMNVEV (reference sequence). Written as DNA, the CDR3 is TGTGCCAGCAGTTTATCATGGGGACAGACACCCGAGGGTAATGAAAAACTGTTTTTT. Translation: CASSLSWGQTPEGNEKLFF. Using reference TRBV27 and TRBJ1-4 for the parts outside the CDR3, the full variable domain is EAQVTQNPRYLITVTGKKLTVTCSQNMNHEYMSWYRQDPGLGLRQIYYSMNVEVTDKGDVPEGYKVSRKEKRNFPLILESPSPNQTSLYFCASSLSWGQTPEGNEKLFFGSGTQLSVL.

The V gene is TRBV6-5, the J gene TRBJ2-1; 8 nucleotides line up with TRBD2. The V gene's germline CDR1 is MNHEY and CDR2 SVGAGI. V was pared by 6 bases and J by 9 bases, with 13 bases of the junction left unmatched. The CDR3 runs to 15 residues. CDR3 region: CASRPTGGGSGEQFF. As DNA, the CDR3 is TGTGCCAGCAGACCAACCGGGGGGGGCTCCGGTGAGCAGTTCTTC.

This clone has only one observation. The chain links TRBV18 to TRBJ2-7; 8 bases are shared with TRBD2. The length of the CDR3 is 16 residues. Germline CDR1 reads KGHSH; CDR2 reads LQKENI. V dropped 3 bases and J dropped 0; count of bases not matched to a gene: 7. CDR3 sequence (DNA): TGTGCCAGCTCACCCACTAGCGGCCCAAGCTCCTACGAGCAGTACTTC. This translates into CASSPTSGPSSYEQYF.

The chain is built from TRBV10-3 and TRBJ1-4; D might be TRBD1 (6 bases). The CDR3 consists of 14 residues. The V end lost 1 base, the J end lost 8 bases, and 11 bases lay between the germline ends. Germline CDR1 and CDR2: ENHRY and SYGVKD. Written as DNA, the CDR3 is TGTGCCATCAGTGAGTACGGGACACAAGAAAAACTGTTTTTT. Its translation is CAISEYGTQEKLFF.

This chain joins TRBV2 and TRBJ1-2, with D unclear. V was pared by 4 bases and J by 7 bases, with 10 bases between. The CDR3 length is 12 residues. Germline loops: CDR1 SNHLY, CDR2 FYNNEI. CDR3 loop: CASSVSFGGYTF. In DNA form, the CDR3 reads TGTGCCAGCAGTGTTAGCTTCGGTGGCTACACCTTC. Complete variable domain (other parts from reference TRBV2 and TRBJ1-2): EPEVTQTPSHQVTQMGQEVILRCVPISNHLYFYWYRQILGQKVEFLVSFYNNEISEKSEIFDDQFSVERPDGSNFTLKIRSTKLEDSAMYFCASSVSFGGYTFGSGTRLTVV.

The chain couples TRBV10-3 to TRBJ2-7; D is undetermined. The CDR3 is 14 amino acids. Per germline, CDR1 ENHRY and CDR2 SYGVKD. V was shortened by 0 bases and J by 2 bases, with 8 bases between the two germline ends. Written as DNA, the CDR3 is TGTGCCATCAGTGAGTCCCCTCCTACCTACGAGCAGTACTTC. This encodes CAISESPPTYEQYF.

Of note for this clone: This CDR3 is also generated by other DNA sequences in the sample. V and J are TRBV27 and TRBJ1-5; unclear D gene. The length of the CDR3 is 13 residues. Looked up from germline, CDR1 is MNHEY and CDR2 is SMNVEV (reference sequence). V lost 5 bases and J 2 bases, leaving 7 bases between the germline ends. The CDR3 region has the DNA TGTGCCAGCAGTCTCCAGGGCAATCAGCCCCAGCATTTT. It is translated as CASSLQGNQPQHF.

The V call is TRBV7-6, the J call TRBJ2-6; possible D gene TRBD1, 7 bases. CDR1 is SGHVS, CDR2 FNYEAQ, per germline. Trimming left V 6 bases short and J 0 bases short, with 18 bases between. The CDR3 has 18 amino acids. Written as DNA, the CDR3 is TGTGCCAGCAGTCGAATAGCAGGGGGGAGCTCTGGGGCCAACGTCCTGACTTTC. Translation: CASSRIAGGSSGANVLTF.

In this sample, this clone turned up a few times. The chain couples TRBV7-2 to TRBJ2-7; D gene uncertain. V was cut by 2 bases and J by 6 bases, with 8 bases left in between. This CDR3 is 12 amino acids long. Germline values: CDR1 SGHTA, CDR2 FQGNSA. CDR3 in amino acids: CASSLFSREQYF. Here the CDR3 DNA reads TGTGCCAGCAGCTTATTTTCGCGCGAGCAGTACTTC.

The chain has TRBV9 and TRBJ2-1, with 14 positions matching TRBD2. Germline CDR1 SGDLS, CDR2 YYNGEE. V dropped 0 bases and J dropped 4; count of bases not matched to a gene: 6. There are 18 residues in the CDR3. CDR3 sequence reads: CASSVGLAGGRGYNEQFF. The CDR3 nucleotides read TGTGCCAGCAGCGTAGGACTAGCGGGGGGGCGTGGGTACAATGAGCAGTTCTTC.

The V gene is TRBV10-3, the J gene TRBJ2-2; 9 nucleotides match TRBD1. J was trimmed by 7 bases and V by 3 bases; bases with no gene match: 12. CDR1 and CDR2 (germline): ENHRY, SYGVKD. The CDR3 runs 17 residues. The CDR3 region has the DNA TGTGCCATCAGTGAACGCGGGACAGGGAGGATGGGCGGGGAGCTGTTTTTT. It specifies CAISERGTGRMGGELFF.